This passage covers 13 T cell receptor beta chains from one sample sequenced in a study of shared clonotypes between healthy human individuals. Libraries were prepared by immunoSEQ multiplex PCR; TCRdb keeps only in-frame clonotypes and omits some of them. Of some 2,500,000 clones listed, 93% were seen once; the top ten hold around 0.37%. Material for sequencing was naive CD4+ T cells from PBMCs. Subset denoted: CD45RA+ positively selected. The receptors shown here come from a man aged 18 to 35 in good health. Some clones in this sample may be carry-over from other donors' samples.

The chain couples TRBV28 to TRBJ1-4; 8 nucleotides align to TRBD1. The CDR3 sequence is 15 residues long. CDR1 MDHEN and CDR2 SYDVKM come from the germline V gene. The J segment lost 8 bases and the V segment lost 4 bases, leaving 9 bases of the junction unmatched. CDR3 sequence reads: CASSYTGGLDEKLFF. For the CDR3, the DNA is TGTGCCAGCAGTTATACAGGGGGGTTGGACGAAAAACTGTTTTTT.

The rearrangement links TRBV7-2 to TRBJ1-2, with a tentative D call TRBD1 (5 bases). Germline assignment: CDR1 SGHTA and CDR2 FQGNSA. V lost 5 bases and J 4 bases, leaving 11 bases between the germline ends. The CDR3 has 13 amino acids. The CDR3 spells CASSPTETYGYTF. The CDR3 DNA sequence: TGTGCCAGCAGCCCGACAGAGACCTATGGCTACACCTTC.

Concerning this clone itself: A much larger clone sits a single nucleotide away, making a read error possible. The same CDR3 can be traced to other DNA sequences in this sample. The J gene is TRBJ1-2, the V gene TRBV7-2; weak D call: TRBD1 (6 bases). This CDR3 spans 14 amino acids. The V end was cut by 2 bases, the J end by 0 bases, with 7 bases between. Germline V lookup: CDR1 SGHTA, CDR2 FQGNSA. The CDR3 DNA reads TGTGCCAGCAGCTTAAACAGGGCTAACTATGGCTACACCTTC. The encoded protein is CASSLNRANYGYTF.

This clone was detected once. The chain has TRBV7-9 and TRBJ2-7, with 9 nucleotides matching TRBD1. This CDR3 region has 14 residues. After removal of 7 bases from V and 1 base from J, the junction contained 5 bases not matched to a gene. Germline V gene sequence: CDR1 SEHNR, CDR2 FQNEAQ (reference sequence). CDR3 sequence (DNA): TGTGCCAGCACTGGACAGGGGTCATCCTACGAGCAGTACTTC. Protein: CASTGQGSSYEQYF.

This chain joins TRBV4-1 and TRBJ2-3, with no clear D. V lost 2 bases to trimming and J lost 5 bases, with 11 bases between them. Germline V CDR1 and CDR2: MGHRA, YSYEKL. CDR3 length: 14 amino acids. Written as DNA, the CDR3 is TGCGCCAGCAGCCAAACTGGCGCGCAAGATACGCAGTATTTT. It codes for CASSQTGAQDTQYF.

This chain joins TRBV7-2 and TRBJ2-2; no firm D call. V was pared by 5 bases and J by 5 bases, with 18 bases between. The CDR3 consists of 16 residues. Germline CDR1 and CDR2: SGHTA and FQGNSA. The CDR3 coding sequence is TGTGCCAGCAGCCCCCATATAGCCGGAGAAACCGGGGAGCTGTTTTTT. Translated: CASSPHIAGETGELFF.

The rearrangement uses TRBV6-6 and TRBJ1-4; no reliable D call. The CDR3 is 12 amino acids. Germline V gene lookup returns CDR1 MNHNY and CDR2 SVGAGI (reference sequence). Trimming stripped 8 bases from V and 8 bases from J, with 12 bases between. In nucleotides, the CDR3 is TGTGCCAGCGCGAGGGCCGAAGAAAAACTGTTTTTT. Its protein product is CASARAEEKLFF.

The CDR3 DNA reads TGTGCCAGTAGGGAGACCAGGGCCGACACAGATACGCAGTATTTT. Translation gives CASRETRADTDTQYF. The V call is TRBV19, the J call TRBJ2-3; tentative D call: TRBD1 (5 bases). CDR3 length: 15 residues. Germline loops: CDR1 LNHDA, CDR2 SQIVND (reference sequence). The ends were cut back, 6 bases at V and 2 bases at J, with 15 bases in the middle.

The chain employs TRBV27 and TRBJ1-2; 10 bases fit TRBD1. After removal of 3 bases from V and 1 base from J, the junction contained 8 bases not matched to a gene. Germline V gene sequence: CDR1 MNHEY, CDR2 SMNVEV (reference sequence). This CDR3 has 17 amino acids. The CDR3, as DNA: TGTGCCAGCAGTTTGGTCGGACGGGACAGGGGTAACTATGGCTACACCTTC. Translated: CASSLVGRDRGNYGYTF.

The chain combines TRBV14 with TRBJ1-2; D remains unclear. The CDR3 spans 13 residues. Trimming removed 4 bases at V and 4 bases at J, with 10 bases between. Germline V gives CDR1 SGHDN, CDR2 FVKESK. Here the CDR3 DNA reads TGTGCCAGCAGCCCCGGGTGGAGCTATGGCTACACCTTC. Its translation: CASSPGWSYGYTF.

This chain connects TRBV4-1 to TRBJ1-2, with 8 bases fitting TRBD1. The V gene's germline CDR1 is MGHRA and CDR2 YSYEKL. The length of the CDR3 is 15 residues. With V trimmed by 3 bases and J by 4 bases, 7 bases remained unmatched. CDR3 loop: CASSQPRDRPYGYTF. The CDR3 region has the DNA TGCGCCAGCAGCCAGCCCCGGGACAGGCCCTATGGCTACACCTTC.

The table lists this clone with a count of one. V and J are TRBV5-4 and TRBJ2-5, with D perhaps matching TRBD2 (6 bases). V was trimmed by 5 bases and J by 9 bases, leaving 17 bases between them. Looked up from germline, CDR1 is SGHNT and CDR2 is YYREEE (reference sequence). CDR3 size: 13 residues. The CDR3 bases are TGTGCCAGCAGTTTGCGCGGGGAGTCCTCCCAGTACTTC. It codes for CASSLRGESSQYF.

The rearrangement joins TRBV5-4 to TRBJ2-5, with 11 bases aligning to TRBD1. J lost 5 bases, V lost 4 bases, and 7 bases had no gene match. The CDR3 loop spans 15 amino acids. CDR1 SGHNT and CDR2 YYREEE come from the germline V gene (reference sequence). In nucleotides, the CDR3 is TGTGCCAGCAGCAGCAAGGACAGGGGGCTGGAGACCCAGTACTTC. It translates to CASSSKDRGLETQYF. Full variable domain (missing parts from reference TRBV5-4 and TRBJ2-5): ETGVTQSPTHLIKTRGQQVTLRCSSQSGHNTVSWYQQALGQGPQFIFQYYREEENGRGNFPPRFSGLQFPNYSSELNVNALELDDSALYLCASSSKDRGLETQYFGPGTRLLVL.